This T cell receptor beta chain was captured by sequencing in a study of post-analysis software for immune sequencing data. Whole-study results and caveats: The study found TRBV5-6, TRBV5-1 and TRBV20-1 among a few TRBV segments more frequent in patients than controls.

A remark on this clonotype: The target antigen is unknown.

Germline V gene lookup returns CDR1 DFQATT and CDR2 SNEGSKA (reference sequence). The V gene end was trimmed by 4 bases and the J gene end by 7 bases; junction bases not matched to a gene: 9. The CDR3 contains 14 residues. TCR beta libraries were prepared from cDNA with unique molecular identifiers. MiXCR, applied by TCRdb to the PCR reads, yields one record per CDR3 protein. The sample records about 460,000 distinct CDR3 sequences, under 55% being singletons. This rearrangement joins TRBV20-1 to TRBJ1-1; 10 nucleotides align to TRBD1. Material for sequencing was blood. The sequence derives from a girl between 10 and 17 years old with multiple sclerosis. The CDR3 nucleotides read TGCAGTGCTAACAATAGACAGGGGGCAGTTGAAGCTTTCTTT. This sequence encodes CSANNRQGAVEAFF.